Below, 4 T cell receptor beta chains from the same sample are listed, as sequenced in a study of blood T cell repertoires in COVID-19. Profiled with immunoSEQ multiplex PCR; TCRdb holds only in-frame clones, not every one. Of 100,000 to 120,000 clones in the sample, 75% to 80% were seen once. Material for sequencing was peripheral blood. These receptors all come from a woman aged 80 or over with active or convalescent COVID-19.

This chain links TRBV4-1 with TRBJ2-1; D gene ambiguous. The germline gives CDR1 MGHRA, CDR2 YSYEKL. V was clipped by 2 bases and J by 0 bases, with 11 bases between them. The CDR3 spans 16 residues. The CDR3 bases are TGCGCCAGCAGCCAAAAACAGCCGAGCTCCTACAATGAGCAGTTCTTC. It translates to CASSQKQPSSYNEQFF.

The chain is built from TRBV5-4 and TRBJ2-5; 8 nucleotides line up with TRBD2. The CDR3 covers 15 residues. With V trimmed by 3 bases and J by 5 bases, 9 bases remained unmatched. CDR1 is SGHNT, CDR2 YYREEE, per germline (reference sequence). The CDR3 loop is CASSSELAGRETQYF. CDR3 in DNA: TGTGCCAGCAGCTCGGAGCTAGCGGGTCGGGAGACCCAGTACTTC.

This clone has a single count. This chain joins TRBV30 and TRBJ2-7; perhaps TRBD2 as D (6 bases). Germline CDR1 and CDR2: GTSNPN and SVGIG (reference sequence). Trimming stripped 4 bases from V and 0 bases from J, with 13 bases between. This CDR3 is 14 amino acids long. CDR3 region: CAWKPGGDSYEQYF. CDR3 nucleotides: TGTGCCTGGAAACCCGGAGGGGACTCCTACGAGCAGTACTTC.

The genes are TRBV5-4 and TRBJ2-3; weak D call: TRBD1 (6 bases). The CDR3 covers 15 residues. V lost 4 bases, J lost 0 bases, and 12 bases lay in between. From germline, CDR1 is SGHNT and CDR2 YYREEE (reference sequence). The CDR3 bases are TGTGCCAGCAGCGGACAGCCATCTAGCACAGATACGCAGTATTTT. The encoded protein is CASSGQPSSTDTQYF.